Following are 4 T cell receptor beta chains from one sample sequenced in a study of human T cells and chemical hapten exposure. Treatment meaning: therapeutic diphenylcyclopropenone sensitization with weekly scalp DPC. Unique molecular identifiers were affixed to discrete cDNA molecules within the library. TCRdb redid the calling of the reads with MiXCR, one entry per CDR3 protein. The sample records a few thousand distinct CDR3 sequences, less than 70% being singletons. The input for sequencing was whole blood, taken before DPC sensitization or 2, 6, or about 24 weeks after (not recorded which). These receptors all stem from an adult with alopecia areata. Some clones in this sample may be carry-over from other donors' samples. This table probably holds off-target reads from a library built for another chain.

The V and J genes are TRBV6-5 and TRBJ2-5; D not resolved. The CDR3 has 11 residues. The V and J ends lost 3 bases and 4 bases respectively, with 3 bases between them. Germline V gives CDR1 MNHEY, CDR2 SVGAGI. CDR3 in amino acids: CASSYGETQYF. The DNA of the CDR3 is TGTGCCAGCAGTTATGGAGAGACCCAGTACTTC.

The CDR3 DNA follows: TGTGCCAGTTGGAACGCAGGGGGAGGGCCAGGGTCCGAGCAGTTCTTC. It codes for CASWNAGGGPGSEQFF. The chain combines TRBV21-1 with TRBJ2-1; TRBD2, the table's D call, lacks a check against the DNA. TRBV21-1 is recorded as a pseudogene. This CDR3 spans 16 amino acids.

This clonotype has just a few counts. The chain has TRBV7-6 and TRBJ2-5, with D possibly matching TRBD1 (5 bases). CDR3 size: 13 residues. V gave up 4 bases and J gave up 2 bases, with 8 bases separating them. CDR1 is SGHVS, CDR2 FNYEAQ, per germline. The CDR3 protein is CASSYHRQETQYF. The DNA for the CDR3 is TGTGCCAGCAGCTACCACAGGCAAGAGACCCAGTACTTC.

V usage is TRBV11-2 and J usage is TRBJ1-2, with D possibly matching TRBD1 (6 bases). This CDR3 comprises 15 residues. CDR1 and CDR2 from the germline V gene are SGHAT and FQNNGV. V was cut by 4 bases and J by 6 bases, with 18 bases left in between. The chain's CDR3 is CASSYIGGRFHGYTF. The CDR3 region has the DNA TGTGCCAGCAGCTATATTGGGGGGCGCTTTCATGGCTACACCTTC.